This record covers a single TCR beta chain. Its specificity is unknown. Carried by the TCR beta cDNA libraries were unique molecular identifiers. In TCRdb, the PCR reads were re-called with MiXCR into one record per CDR3 protein. The top ten hold roughly 4.4% of the sample, which has some 890,000 distinct CDR3 sequences, about 57% seen once. V was clipped by 4 bases and J by 2 bases, with 9 bases between them. CDR1 and CDR2 from the germline V gene are GTSNPN and SVGIG (reference sequence). This CDR3 spans 13 amino acids. This sample was taken from a study of post-analysis software for immune sequencing data. Study summary: The patients showed relapsing-remitting, secondary progressive and progressive-relapsing multiple sclerosis courses.

Study-level findings and limits: Five TRBV segments appeared more often in patients than in controls, and TRBV5-6, TRBV5-1 and TRBV20-1 were among these.

The TCR originated in a girl aged 5-17 years with multiple sclerosis. The V call is TRBV30, the J call TRBJ2-4; D might be TRBD2 (5 bases). The sample consisted of blood. This CDR3 reads CAWTPDSKNIQYF. CDR3 bases: TGTGCCTGGACCCCGGACTCCAAAAACATTCAGTACTTC.